This T cell receptor beta chain derives from a study of cytomegalovirus exposure and HLA in healthy donors. Across the whole study: Counted in an early data release were approximately 85 million unique TCRs from HLA-typed donors. The study's findings and limits: Testing in vitro showed a few CMV-associated chains specific for CMV antigens. According to a later analysis, donors in an Asian-associated ancestry cluster reportedly had fewer N-insertions than the roughly 630-donor mean. Sequencing depth roughly uniform across donors was assumed in presence/absence analyses.

Primers included in the PCR were 60 Vbeta and 13 Jbeta primers. The method was immunoSEQ multiplex PCR; TCRdb's version includes in-frame clones alone and lacks a portion of them. The table records 170,000 or so clones, around 80% of them present only once. A single count supports this clone. Its specificity is unknown. There are 16 residues in the CDR3. The V gene end was trimmed by 0 bases and the J gene end by 4 bases; junction bases not matched to a gene: 8. The germline CDR1 and CDR2 sequences are SGHRS and YFSETQ. The TCR comes from a woman in her forties or fifties in good health and CMV-seropositive. Sequencing input: PBMCs. J is TRBJ2-7 and V is TRBV5-1, with TRBD1 identical over 9 bases. In nucleotides, the CDR3 is TGCGCCAGCAGCTTGGCCCAAACAGGGGGCTGGTACGAGCAGTACTTC. Translation gives CASSLAQTGGWYEQYF.